These T cell receptor beta chains were read from a single sample in a study of blood T cell repertoires in COVID-19. The method was immunoSEQ multiplex PCR; TCRdb's version includes in-frame clones alone and lacks a portion of them. The table records a few hundred thousand clones, roughly nine tenths of them present only once. Sequenced: PBMCs or T cells enriched from blood (not recorded which). The receptors originated from a woman in her 30s who had recovered from COVID-19. The conserved cysteine and the conserved F or W are not part of the CDR3 here.

V gene: TRBV3-1/TRBV3-2; J gene: TRBJ2-7; CDR3 protein: ASSQDRGQGVNEQY
V gene: TRBV4-3; J gene: TRBJ1-6; CDR3 protein: ASSHGTGVNSPLH
V gene: TRBV7-6; J gene: TRBJ2-1; CDR3 protein: ASSIQRGRNEQF
V gene: TRBV30; J gene: TRBJ2-5; CDR3 protein: AWRRGGEETQY
V gene: TRBV5-5; J gene: TRBJ1-2; CDR3 protein: ASSSYGTGGHGYT
V gene: TRBV5-6; J gene: TRBJ1-4; CDR3 protein: ASSQGFNEKLF
V gene: TRBV27; J gene: TRBJ1-4; CDR3 protein: ASSPRAWGEKLF
V gene: TRBV7-8; J gene: TRBJ1-2; CDR3 protein: ASSLLTRGGQGARGYT
V gene: TRBV1; J gene: TRBJ2-5; CDR3 protein: TSSQDRGEETQY
V gene: TRBV19; J gene: TRBJ1-6; CDR3 protein: ASRPGQYNSPLH
V gene: TRBV2; J gene: TRBJ2-5; CDR3 protein: ASRVNLQDREQETQY
V gene: TRBV3-1/TRBV3-2; J gene: TRBJ1-1; CDR3 protein: ASSPGFNTEAF
V gene: TRBV28; J gene: TRBJ1-2; CDR3 protein: ASSSTGEGYT
V gene: TRBV9; J gene: TRBJ1-4; CDR3 protein: ASSGGTGRNEKLF
V gene: TRBV6-5; J gene: TRBJ1-3; CDR3 protein: ASSPNWDSRNTIY
V gene: TRBV2; J gene: TRBJ2-7; CDR3 protein: ASHPGTSWGYEQY
V gene: TRBV6-5; J gene: TRBJ1-1; CDR3 protein: ASSYLQTGETEAF
V gene: TRBV9; J gene: TRBJ1-1; CDR3 protein: ASSPHRGRSTEAF
V gene: TRBV30; J gene: TRBJ1-1; CDR3 protein: AWSRELNTEAF
V gene: TRBV5-1; J gene: TRBJ2-1; CDR3 protein: ASSLAGNDNEQF
V gene: TRBV15; J gene: TRBJ1-5; CDR3 protein: ATSTGAGNQPQH
V gene: TRBV28; J gene: TRBJ1-4; CDR3 protein: ASSFFDRVEKLF
V gene: TRBV29-1; J gene: TRBJ2-3; CDR3 protein: SAQGGGHHGTDTQY
V gene: TRBV3-1/TRBV3-2; J gene: TRBJ2-5; CDR3 protein: ASSQGGSGGVRETQY